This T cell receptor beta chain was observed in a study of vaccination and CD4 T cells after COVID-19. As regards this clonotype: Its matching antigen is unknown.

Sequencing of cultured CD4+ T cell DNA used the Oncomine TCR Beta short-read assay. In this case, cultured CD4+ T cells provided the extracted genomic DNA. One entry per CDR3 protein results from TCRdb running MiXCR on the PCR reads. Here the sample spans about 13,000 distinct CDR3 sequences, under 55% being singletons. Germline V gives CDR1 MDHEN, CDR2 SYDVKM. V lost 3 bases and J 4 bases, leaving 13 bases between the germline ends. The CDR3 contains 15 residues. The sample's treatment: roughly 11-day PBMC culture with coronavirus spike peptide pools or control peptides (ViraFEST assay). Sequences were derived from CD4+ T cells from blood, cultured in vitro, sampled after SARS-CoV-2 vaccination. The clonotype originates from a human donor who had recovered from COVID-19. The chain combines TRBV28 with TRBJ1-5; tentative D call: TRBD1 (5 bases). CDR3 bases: TGTGCCAGCAGTTTGGGGGGGACGGGGAATCAGCCCCAGCATTTT. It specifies CASSLGGTGNQPQHF.